This TCR beta chain appears in the sequencing data of a study of response to subunit inactivated influenza vaccine. Whole-study results and caveats: T cells newly recruited by each seasonal influenza vaccination are few, the authors suggested.

The table lists this clonotype with many counts. Its antigen remains unidentified. Germline V gene sequence: CDR1 KGHSH, CDR2 LQKENI. CDR3 length: 13 residues. Trimming cost V 0 bases and J 2 bases, with 5 bases left between them. Each CDR3 protein is one row after TCRdb ran MiXCR on the RT-PCR reads. This table has 500,000 or so distinct CDR3 sequences, around 9.9% appearing once. J is TRBJ2-7 and V is TRBV18; D is uncertain. The sample here was PBMCs from blood, taken more than 35 days after vaccination. This clonotype was sampled from a man aged 50 to 59 who received an inactivated influenza vaccine. The DNA for the CDR3 is TGTGCCAGCTCACCACCAGGGACCTACGAGCAGTACTTC. Translated, it gives CASSPPGTYEQYF.